Given below is one TCR beta chain in context. The data stem from a study of control samples from healthy donors and cancer patients. From germline, CDR1 is PRHDT and CDR2 FYEKMQ (reference sequence). CDR3 size: 15 residues. Trimming at V came to 5 bases and at J to 7 bases, leaving 10 bases not matched to a gene. Generated by immunoSEQ multiplex PCR, the TCRdb table keeps only in-frame clones and is missing some. Of about 52,000 clones listed, 85% to 95% are singletons. The chain combines TRBV13 with TRBJ2-1; 8 bases align to TRBD2. The TCR comes from a man under 40 in good health. The sequencing sample was made of blood. This chain's CDR3 is CASSPVVAGLNEQFF. The CDR3 DNA follows: TGTGCCAGCAGCCCGGTGGTAGCGGGATTGAATGAGCAGTTCTTC.